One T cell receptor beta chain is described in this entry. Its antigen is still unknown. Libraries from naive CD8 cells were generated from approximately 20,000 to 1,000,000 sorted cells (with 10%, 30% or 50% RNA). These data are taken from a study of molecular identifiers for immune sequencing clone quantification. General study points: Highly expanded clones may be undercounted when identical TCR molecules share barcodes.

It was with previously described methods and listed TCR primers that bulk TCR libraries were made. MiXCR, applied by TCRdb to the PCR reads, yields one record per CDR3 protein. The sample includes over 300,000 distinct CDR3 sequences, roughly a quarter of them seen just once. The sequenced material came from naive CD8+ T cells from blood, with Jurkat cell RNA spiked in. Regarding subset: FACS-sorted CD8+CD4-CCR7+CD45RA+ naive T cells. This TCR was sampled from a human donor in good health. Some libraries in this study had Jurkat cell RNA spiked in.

CDR3 in amino acids: CAISDKVNEQFF. CDR3 DNA sequence: TGTGCCATCAGTGATAAGGTCAATGAGCAGTTCTTC. The chain carries TRBV10-3 and TRBJ2-1; D uncertain. The germline CDR1 and CDR2 sequences are ENHRY and SYGVKD. Trimming shortened V by 3 bases and J by 6 bases, and 6 bases separated the two germline ends. This CDR3 has 12 residues.